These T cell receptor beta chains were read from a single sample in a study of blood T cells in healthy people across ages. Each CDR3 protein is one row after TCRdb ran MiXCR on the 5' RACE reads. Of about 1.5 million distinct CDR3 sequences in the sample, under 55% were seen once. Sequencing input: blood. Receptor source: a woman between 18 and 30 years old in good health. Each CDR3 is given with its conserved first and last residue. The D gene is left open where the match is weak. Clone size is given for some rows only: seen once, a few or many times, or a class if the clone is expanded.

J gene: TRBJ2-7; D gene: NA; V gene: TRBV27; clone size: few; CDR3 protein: CASGGPGGYYEQYF; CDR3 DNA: TGTGCCAGCGGGGGACCGGGTGGATACTACGAGCAGTACTTC
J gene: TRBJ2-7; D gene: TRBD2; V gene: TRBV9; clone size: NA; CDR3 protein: CASSVSLAEAEQYF; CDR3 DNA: TGTGCCAGCAGCGTATCACTAGCGGAGGCCGAGCAGTACTTC
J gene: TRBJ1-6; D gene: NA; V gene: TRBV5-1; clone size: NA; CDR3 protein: CASSVSTRQDNSPLHF; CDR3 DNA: TGCGCCAGCAGCGTATCCACGAGGCAGGATAATTCACCCCTCCACTTT
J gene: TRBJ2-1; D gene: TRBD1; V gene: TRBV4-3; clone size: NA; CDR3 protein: CASSQDVTGQEFF; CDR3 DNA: TGCGCCAGCAGCCAAGATGTAACGGGACAGGAGTTCTTC
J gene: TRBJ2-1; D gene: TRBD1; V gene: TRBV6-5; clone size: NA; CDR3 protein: CASRNRDRADNEQFF; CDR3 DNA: TGTGCCAGCAGAAACCGGGACAGGGCCGACAATGAGCAGTTCTTC
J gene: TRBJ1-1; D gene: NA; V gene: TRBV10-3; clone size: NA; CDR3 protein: CAISLGSNTEAFF; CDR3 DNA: TGTGCCATCAGTCTAGGGTCGAACACTGAAGCTTTCTTT
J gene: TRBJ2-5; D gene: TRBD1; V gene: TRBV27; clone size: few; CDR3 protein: CASSPDRDWQETQYF; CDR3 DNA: TGTGCCAGCAGTCCCGACAGGGATTGGCAAGAGACCCAGTACTTC
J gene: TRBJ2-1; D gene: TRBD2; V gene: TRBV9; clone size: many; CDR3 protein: CASSSGTSKLDEQFF; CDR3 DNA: TGTGCCAGCAGCTCCGGGACTAGCAAGCTCGATGAGCAGTTCTTC
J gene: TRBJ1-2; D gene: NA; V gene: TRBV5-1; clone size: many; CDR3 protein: CASSSGQRYGYTF; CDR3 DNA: TGCGCCAGCAGCTCCGGTCAACGCTATGGCTACACCTTC
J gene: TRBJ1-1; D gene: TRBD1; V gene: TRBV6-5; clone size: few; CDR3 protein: CASSYSGQGVTEAFF; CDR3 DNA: TGTGCCAGCAGTTACTCGGGACAGGGAGTTACCGAAGCTTTCTTT
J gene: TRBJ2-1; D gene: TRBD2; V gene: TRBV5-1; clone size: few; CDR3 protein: CASSFIPQREHSYNEQFF; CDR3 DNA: TGCGCCAGCAGCTTCATCCCCCAGCGGGAGCACTCCTACAATGAGCAGTTCTTC
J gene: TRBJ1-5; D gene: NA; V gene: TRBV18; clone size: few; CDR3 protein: CASSPRGGEDQPQHF; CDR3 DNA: TGTGCCAGCTCACCACGGGGGGGGGAAGATCAGCCCCAGCATTTT
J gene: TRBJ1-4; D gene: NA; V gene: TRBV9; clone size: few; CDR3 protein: CASSVGGKGEKLFF; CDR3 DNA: TGTGCCAGCAGCGTCGGTGGGAAGGGTGAAAAACTGTTTTTT
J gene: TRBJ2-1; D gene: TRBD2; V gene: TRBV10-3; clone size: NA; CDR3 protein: CAISGGAYNEQFF; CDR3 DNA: TGTGCCATTAGCGGGGGCGCCTACAATGAGCAGTTCTTC
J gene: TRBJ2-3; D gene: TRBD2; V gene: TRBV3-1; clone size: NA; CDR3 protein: CASSQPTSGDTQYF; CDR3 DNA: TGTGCCAGCAGCCAGCCTACTAGCGGGGATACGCAGTATTTT
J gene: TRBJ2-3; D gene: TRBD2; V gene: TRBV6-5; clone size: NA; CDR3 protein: CASRGERGGTDTQYF; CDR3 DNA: TGTGCCAGCAGGGGCGAGCGGGGCGGCACAGATACGCAGTATTTT
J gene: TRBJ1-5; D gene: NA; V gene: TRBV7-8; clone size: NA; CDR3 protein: CASSPIFGGFNQPQHF; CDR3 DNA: TGTGCCAGCAGCCCAATATTTGGAGGGTTCAATCAGCCCCAGCATTTT
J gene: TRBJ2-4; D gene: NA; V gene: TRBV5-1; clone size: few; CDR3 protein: CASSPGGGQAKNIQYF; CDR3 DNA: TGCGCCAGCAGCCCGGGAGGGGGCCAAGCCAAAAACATTCAGTACTTC
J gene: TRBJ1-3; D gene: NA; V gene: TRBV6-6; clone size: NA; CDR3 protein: CASSPTPGSNRNTIYF; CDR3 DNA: TGTGCCAGCAGTCCCACCCCCGGGTCGAATAGAAACACCATATATTTT
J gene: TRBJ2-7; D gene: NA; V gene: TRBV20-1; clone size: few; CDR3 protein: CSARPPTSPLSYEQYF; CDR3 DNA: TGCAGTGCTAGGCCCCCCACTAGCCCCCTCTCCTACGAGCAGTACTTC
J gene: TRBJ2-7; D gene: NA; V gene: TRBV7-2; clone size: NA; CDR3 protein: CASSLVPPYEQYF; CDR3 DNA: TGTGCCAGCAGCTTAGTACCACCCTACGAGCAGTACTTC
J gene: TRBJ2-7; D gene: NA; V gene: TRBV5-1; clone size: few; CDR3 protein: CASSLLSHEQYF; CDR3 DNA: TGCGCCAGCAGCTTGCTCTCGCACGAGCAGTACTTC